The 2 T cell receptor beta chains listed next were all sequenced from one sample in a study of CD8 T cells in ankylosing spondylitis. One entry per CDR3 protein, called by TCRdb with MiXCR from the 5' RACE reads. Of some 39,000 distinct CDR3 sequences listed, 10% to 15% are singletons. Source material: synovial fluid, either unsorted or a sorted T cell fraction (not recorded which). Receptors originate from a male donor with ankylosing spondylitis.

The table lists this clonotype with many counts. The chain has TRBV20-1 and TRBJ1-3; D might be TRBD1 (5 bases). The V gene's germline CDR1 is DFQATT and CDR2 SNEGSKA (reference sequence). Trimming took 3 bases from V and 4 from J, leaving 16 bases between them. This CDR3 region has 15 residues. The CDR3: CSARGPMRGGNTIYF. The CDR3 bases are TGCAGTGCTAGGGGACCCATGAGAGGGGGAAACACCATATATTTT.

The chain recombines TRBV20-1 with TRBJ2-4; D gene uncertain. V gave up 3 bases and J gave up 0 bases, with 12 bases separating them. CDR1 and CDR2 from the germline V gene are DFQATT and SNEGSKA (reference sequence). The CDR3 length is 15 residues. The CDR3 sequence: CSASKTPEAKNIQYF. DNA for the CDR3: TGCAGTGCTAGTAAGACTCCGGAAGCCAAAAACATTCAGTACTTC.